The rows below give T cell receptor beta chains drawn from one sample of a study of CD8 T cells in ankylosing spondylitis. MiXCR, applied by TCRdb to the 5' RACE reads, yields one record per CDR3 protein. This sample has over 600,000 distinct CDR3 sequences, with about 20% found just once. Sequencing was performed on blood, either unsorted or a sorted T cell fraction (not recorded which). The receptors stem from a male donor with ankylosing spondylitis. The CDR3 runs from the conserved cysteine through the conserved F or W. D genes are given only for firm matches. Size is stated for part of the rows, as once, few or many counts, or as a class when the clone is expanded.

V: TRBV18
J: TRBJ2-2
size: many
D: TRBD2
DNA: TGTGCCAGCTCACCAACCGGGACTAGCGGGGACGCGAACACCGGGGAGCTGTTTTTT
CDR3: CASSPTGTSGDANTGELFF

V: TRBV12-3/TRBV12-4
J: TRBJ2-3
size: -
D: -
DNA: TGTGCCAGCAGTTTTGGTGTTGGGGCCGCGGGACCCCGGGCGGATACGCAGTATTTT
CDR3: CASSFGVGAAGPRADTQYF

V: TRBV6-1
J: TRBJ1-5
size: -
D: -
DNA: TGTGCCACCTCCCGGAATAGCAATCAGCCCCAGCATTTT
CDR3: CATSRNSNQPQHF

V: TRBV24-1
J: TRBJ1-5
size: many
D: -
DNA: TGTGCCACCAGTGATTCCGGCAATCAGCCCCAGCATTTT
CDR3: CATSDSGNQPQHF

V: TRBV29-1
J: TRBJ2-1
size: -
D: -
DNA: TGCAGCGCCCAAGGATGGCTGTCCTACAATGAGCAGTTCTTC
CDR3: CSAQGWLSYNEQFF

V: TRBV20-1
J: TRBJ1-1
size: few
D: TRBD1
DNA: TGCAGTGCTAGCATGACAGGGATGAGCACTGAAGCTTTCTTT
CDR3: CSASMTGMSTEAFF

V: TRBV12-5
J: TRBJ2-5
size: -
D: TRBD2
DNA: TGTGCTAGTGGTTGGACTAGCGGGGGGAACCCCAGGTCAGAGACCCAGTACTTC
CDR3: CASGWTSGGNPRSETQYF

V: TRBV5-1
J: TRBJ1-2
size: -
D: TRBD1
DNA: TGCGCCAGCCGGATGTACGGACAGGGAGCCTATGGCTACACCTTC
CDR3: CASRMYGQGAYGYTF

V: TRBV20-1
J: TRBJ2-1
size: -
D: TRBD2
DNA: TGCAGTGCTAGCGCTCTCACGGGACTAGCGGGGACCTACAATGAGCAGTTCTTC
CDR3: CSASALTGLAGTYNEQFF

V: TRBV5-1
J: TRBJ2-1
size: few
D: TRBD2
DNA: TGCGCCAGCAGCACCCAAGGTTCTAGCGGGATGGTAAATGAGCAGTTCTTC
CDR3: CASSTQGSSGMVNEQFF

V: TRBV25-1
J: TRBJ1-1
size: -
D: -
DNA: TGTGCCAGCAGGGAGGGGCTCGGTGAAGCTTTCTTT
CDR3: CASREGLGEAFF

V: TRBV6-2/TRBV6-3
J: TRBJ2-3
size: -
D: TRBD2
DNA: TGTGCCAGCAGTTGGGTAGCGGGGGCCGCCACAGATACGCAGTATTTT
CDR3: CASSWVAGAATDTQYF

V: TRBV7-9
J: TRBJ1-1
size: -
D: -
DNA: TGTGCCAGCAGCTTTTATGGGCAAGGGGGCACTGAAGCTTTCTTT
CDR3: CASSFYGQGGTEAFF

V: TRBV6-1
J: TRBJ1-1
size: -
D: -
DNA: TGTGCCAGCAGTGTATACAGGGTAGGCACTGAAGCTTTCTTT
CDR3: CASSVYRVGTEAFF

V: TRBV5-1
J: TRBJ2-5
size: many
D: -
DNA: TGCGCCAGCAGCTCTCGGACTAAAGCTCAAGAGACCCAGTACTTC
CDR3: CASSSRTKAQETQYF

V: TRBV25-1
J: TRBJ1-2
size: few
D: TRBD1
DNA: TGTGCCAGCAGTGTACAGGGGGAGGGCTACACCTTC
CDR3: CASSVQGEGYTF

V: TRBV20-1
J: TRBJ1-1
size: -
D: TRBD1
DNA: TGCAGTGCTAGAGATTGGAGGGGGCAGGACACTGAAGCTTTCTTT
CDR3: CSARDWRGQDTEAFF

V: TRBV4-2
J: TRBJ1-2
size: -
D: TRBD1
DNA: TGTGCCAGCAGCCAACCGGGACAGGGGGTTAACTATGGCTACACCTTC
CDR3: CASSQPGQGVNYGYTF

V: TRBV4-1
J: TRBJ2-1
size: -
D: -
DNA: TGCGCCAGCAGCCAAGCGTCGTCTCAGGGGTACTACAATGAGCAGTTCTTC
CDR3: CASSQASSQGYYNEQFF

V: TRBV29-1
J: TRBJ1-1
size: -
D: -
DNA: TGCAGCGTGGTACATATTATGAACACTGAAGCTTTCTTT
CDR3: CSVVHIMNTEAFF

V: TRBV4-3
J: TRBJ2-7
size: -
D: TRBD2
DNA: TGCGCCAGCAGCCAAGAACGGGAGGGGGCCTACGAGCAGTACTTC
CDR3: CASSQEREGAYEQYF

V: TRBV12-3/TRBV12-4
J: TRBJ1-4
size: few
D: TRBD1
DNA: TGTGCCAGCAGTATAAGCAGGGGGCCTGAAAAACTGTTTTTT
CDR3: CASSISRGPEKLFF

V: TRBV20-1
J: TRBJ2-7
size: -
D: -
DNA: TGCAGTGCTAGAGTTCTAGGTTCGGATCCCTACGAGCAGTACTTC
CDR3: CSARVLGSDPYEQYF

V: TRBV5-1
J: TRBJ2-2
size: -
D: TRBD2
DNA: TGCGCCAGCAGCTTAGCGGGGAACCTCGAGGAGCTGTTTTTT
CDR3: CASSLAGNLEELFF

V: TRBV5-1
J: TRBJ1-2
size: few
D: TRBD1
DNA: TGCGCCAGCAGCTTGGGGACAGGGCAAGGCTACACCTTC
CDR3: CASSLGTGQGYTF

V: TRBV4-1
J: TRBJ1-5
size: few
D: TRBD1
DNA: TGCGCCAGCAGCTTATTTGGACAGGATGGCGATCAGCCCCAGCATTTT
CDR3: CASSLFGQDGDQPQHF

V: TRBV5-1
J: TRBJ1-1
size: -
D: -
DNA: TGCGCCAGCAGCCTACAGGGTTCGCCTGAAGCTTTCTTT
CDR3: CASSLQGSPEAFF

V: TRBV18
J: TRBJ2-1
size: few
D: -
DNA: TGTGCCAGCTCACCACCCGGGGGGCCCGGTGAGCAGTTCTTC
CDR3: CASSPPGGPGEQFF

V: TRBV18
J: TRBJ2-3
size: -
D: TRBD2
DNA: TGTGCCAGCCACAGGAGCGGGGGGGCAGATACGCAGTATTTT
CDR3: CASHRSGGADTQYF

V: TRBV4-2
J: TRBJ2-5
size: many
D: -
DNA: TGTGCCAGCAGCCAAGTCGGGATCCAGGGTCAGGAGACCCAGTACTTC
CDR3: CASSQVGIQGQETQYF

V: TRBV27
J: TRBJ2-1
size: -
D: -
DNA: TGTGCCAGCAGCCTCTCGGGAGCGAGGCGGTGGGGCAATGAGCAGTTCTTC
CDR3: CASSLSGARRWGNEQFF

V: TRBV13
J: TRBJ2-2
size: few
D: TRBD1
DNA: TGTGCCAGCAGCTACGGACAGGGATACACCGGGGAGCTGTTTTTT
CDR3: CASSYGQGYTGELFF

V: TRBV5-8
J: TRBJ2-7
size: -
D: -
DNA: TGTGCCAGCAGTCGGGTCCGAAAAGTGACCGACGAGCAGTACTTC
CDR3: CASSRVRKVTDEQYF

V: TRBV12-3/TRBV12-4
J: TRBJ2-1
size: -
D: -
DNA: TGTGCCAGCAGTTCAGTAGCGGGACAGAATGAGCAGTTCTTC
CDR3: CASSSVAGQNEQFF

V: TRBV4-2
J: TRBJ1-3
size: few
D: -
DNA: TGTGCCAGCAGCCAAGCGGCAGGGACCTCTGGAAACACCATATATTTT
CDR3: CASSQAAGTSGNTIYF

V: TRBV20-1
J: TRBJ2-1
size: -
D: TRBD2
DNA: TGCAGTGCTAGAGTCCCTAGCGGGGGGGCCAATGAGCAGTTCTTC
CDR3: CSARVPSGGANEQFF

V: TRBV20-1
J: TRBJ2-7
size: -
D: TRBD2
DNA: TGCAGTGCCCCCCCAAGGACTAGCGGGACCTACGAGCAGTACTTC
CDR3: CSAPPRTSGTYEQYF

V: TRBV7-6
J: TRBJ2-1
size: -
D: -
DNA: TGTGCCAGCAGCTTAATCCAGGGCCCCTACAATGAGCAGTTCTTC
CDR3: CASSLIQGPYNEQFF

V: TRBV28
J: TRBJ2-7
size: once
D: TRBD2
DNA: TGTGCCAGCAGTTTGCCTAGCGGGAGCTACGAGCAGTACTTC
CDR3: CASSLPSGSYEQYF

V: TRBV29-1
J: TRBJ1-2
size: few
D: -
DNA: TGCAGCGTTGAAGGGGATCTTGCCTATGGCTACACCTTC
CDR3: CSVEGDLAYGYTF